The 10 T cell receptor beta chains reported below all come from one sample, sequenced in a study of blood T cell dynamics during melanoma immunotherapy. Time point here: pre-treatment baseline. Here immunoSEQ multiplex PCR was the method, and the copy in TCRdb shows in-frame clones only, minus some. This sample yields approximately 9,500 clones, of which less than 90% are seen a single time; around 10% belongs to the top ten. Sequencing used blood, obtained from a patient treated with checkpoint blockade. Receptors were obtained from a human donor with melanoma.

The V and J genes are TRBV9 and TRBJ2-5, with 8 nucleotides matching TRBD2. V lost 2 bases, J lost 4 bases, and 10 bases stayed unmatched. CDR3 length: 16 amino acids. Germline V CDR1 and CDR2: SGDLS, YYNGEE. This chain's CDR3 is CASSVGNGGARETQYF. The CDR3 DNA is TGTGCCAGCAGCGTTGGGAACGGGGGGGCCCGAGAGACCCAGTACTTC.

CDR3 DNA: TGTGCCAGCAGTTACTCAAAGCGGATATATGAAAAACTGTTTTTT. Protein sequence: CASSYSKRIYEKLFF. V is TRBV6-5 and J is TRBJ1-4; the D is unclear. The CDR3 length is 15 residues. The ends were cut back, 0 bases at V and 6 bases at J, with 11 bases in the middle. Per the germline V gene, CDR1 is MNHEY and CDR2 is SVGAGI.

V gene TRBV7-9 combines with J gene TRBJ2-7, with a weak D call TRBD2 (6 bases). V lost 4 bases to trimming and J lost 5 bases, with 9 bases between them. Germline values: CDR1 SEHNR, CDR2 FQNEAQ (reference sequence). This CDR3 has 12 residues. The CDR3 sequence: CASSSTGDEQYF. In DNA, the CDR3 is TGTGCCAGCAGCTCTACGGGGGACGAGCAGTACTTC.

The genes are TRBV10-3 and TRBJ2-5; 8 nucleotides agree with TRBD1. The CDR3 is made up of 13 amino acids. Trimming at V came to 10 bases and at J to 5 bases, leaving 9 bases not matched to a gene. Germline assignment: CDR1 ENHRY and CDR2 SYGVKD. CDR3 in DNA: TGTGCCACCAAGGACAGGGAAGGGGAGACCCAGTACTTC. Translation: CATKDREGETQYF.

The rearrangement uses TRBV6-6 and TRBJ1-1; the D is unclear. The CDR3 length is 13 residues. V gave up 2 bases and J gave up 1 base, with 5 bases separating them. CDR1 is MNHNY and CDR2 is SVGAGI in the germline V gene (reference sequence). CDR3 loop: CASSYDGNTEAFF. DNA of the CDR3: TGTGCCAGCAGTTACGACGGGAACACTGAAGCTTTCTTT.

The DNA of the CDR3 is TGTGCCAGCAGCTTGGAGTTAGCGGGGAGCACAGATACGCAGTATTTT. Its protein is CASSLELAGSTDTQYF. The rearrangement joins TRBV5-6 to TRBJ2-3; 8 nucleotides line up with TRBD2. The V gene end was trimmed by 0 bases and the J gene end by 0 bases; junction bases not matched to a gene: 3. This CDR3 is 16 amino acids long. CDR1 SGHDT and CDR2 YYEEEE come from the germline V gene. The full variable domain, with the rest looked up from reference TRBV5-6 and TRBJ2-3, is DAGVTQSPTHLIKTRGQQVTLRCSPKSGHDTVSWYQQALGQGPQFIFQYYEEEERQRGNFPDRFSGHQFPNYSSELNVNALLLGDSALYLCASSLELAGSTDTQYFGPGTRLTVL.

This chain connects TRBV7-9 to TRBJ2-5; TRBD1 aligns across 9 bases. The germline CDR1 and CDR2 sequences are SEHNR and FQNEAQ (reference sequence). This CDR3 comprises 13 residues. V dropped 7 bases and J dropped 5; count of bases not matched to a gene: 5. The CDR3 DNA reads as TGTGCCAGCACTAACAGGGGGCAGGAGACCCAGTACTTC. This gives the protein CASTNRGQETQYF.

V usage is TRBV4-2 and J usage is TRBJ2-7, with D perhaps assigned TRBD1 or TRBD2 (5 bases each). V was clipped by 0 bases and J by 1 base, with 13 bases between them. Per germline, CDR1 LGHNA and CDR2 YNFKEQ. The CDR3 runs to 16 residues. The CDR3 loop is CASSQDDGGGSYEQYF. In nucleotides, the CDR3 is TGTGCCAGCAGCCAAGATGACGGTGGGGGTTCCTACGAGCAGTACTTC.

Remarks on this clone: The same CDR3 arises from other DNA sequences in this sample as well. The chain carries TRBV4-1 and TRBJ2-6; no reliable D call. This CDR3 comprises 18 residues. The germline V gene has CDR1 MGHRA and CDR2 YSYEKL. V shed 1 base and J shed 0 bases, with 13 bases lying between them. DNA for the CDR3: TGCGCCAGCAGCCAAGGGGTCCACTCCGGCTCTGGGGCCAACGTCCTGACTTTC. This gives the protein CASSQGVHSGSGANVLTF.

The rearrangement links TRBV20-1 to TRBJ1-5, with 9 bases lining up with TRBD1. Trimming removed 6 bases from V and 11 bases from J; junction bases left unmatched: 5. Germline V gene sequence: CDR1 DFQATT, CDR2 SNEGSKA (reference sequence). The CDR3 is 11 amino acids. CDR3 sequence reads: CSASGQGTQHF. Written as DNA, the CDR3 is TGCAGTGCCTCCGGACAGGGGACCCAGCATTTT.